These 8 T cell receptor beta chains share one sample of origin, sequenced in a study of shared clonotypes between healthy human individuals. Produced via immunoSEQ multiplex PCR; TCRdb's table is partial and in-frame only. The data contain approximately 530,000 clones, around 95% of them singletons. The sample consisted of naive CD4+ T cells sorted from blood. Subset described: CD45RA+ positively selected. These TCRs come from a woman aged 25 to 39 in good health.

The chain employs TRBV28 and TRBJ1-2; 8 bases fit TRBD1. The CDR3 consists of 14 residues. Looked up from germline, CDR1 is MDHEN and CDR2 is SYDVKM. Losses at the gene ends were 6 bases for V and 1 base for J; bases not matched to a gene: 4. The CDR3 DNA reads as TGTGCCAGCAGCGGACAGGGCCATAACTATGGCTACACCTTC. Translated: CASSGQGHNYGYTF.

This clone has a single count. This CDR3 is CASSIVWTGGLSPLHF. The CDR3 coding sequence is TGTGCCAGTAGTATTGTTTGGACAGGGGGCCTTTCACCCCTCCACTTT. The rearrangement uses TRBV19 and TRBJ1-6; 11 positions match TRBD1. The V and J ends lost 3 bases and 9 bases, in that order; junction bases with no gene match: 7. CDR3 length equals 16 residues. Germline V CDR1 and CDR2: LNHDA, SQIVND (reference sequence).

The chain uses TRBV10-3 and TRBJ2-1; weak D call: TRBD1 (6 bases). This CDR3 comprises 18 residues. Trimming stripped 3 bases from V and 5 bases from J, with 23 bases between. The germline V gene encodes CDR1 ENHRY and CDR2 SYGVKD. The chain's CDR3 is CAISDQRTVATLNNEQFF. The DNA of the CDR3 is TGTGCCATCAGTGACCAGAGGACAGTCGCGACTCTCAACAATGAGCAGTTCTTC.

The V gene is TRBV28, the J gene TRBJ2-7, with 10 bases identical to TRBD1. The CDR3 totals 15 residues. Per germline, CDR1 MDHEN and CDR2 SYDVKM. V trimming: 5 bases; J trimming: 0 bases; junction bases outside the gene matches: 4. CDR3 sequence (DNA): TGTGCCAGCAGTAAGGACAGGGGGAGCTCCTACGAGCAGTACTTC. Its protein product is CASSKDRGSSYEQYF.

This sequence joins TRBV2 and TRBJ2-7; D gene uncertain. CDR1 SNHLY and CDR2 FYNNEI come from the germline V gene. V was clipped by 6 bases and J by 4 bases, with 7 bases between them. CDR3 length: 11 residues. This CDR3 is CASSSGYEQYF. The CDR3, as DNA: TGTGCCAGCAGCTCAGGTTACGAGCAGTACTTC. The variable domain in full, completed from reference TRBV2 and TRBJ2-7, reads EPEVTQTPSHQVTQMGQEVILRCVPISNHLYFYWYRQILGQKVEFLVSFYNNEISEKSEIFDDQFSVERPDGSNFTLKIRSTKLEDSAMYFCASSSGYEQYFGPGTRLTVT.

The genes are TRBV10-3 and TRBJ1-1; D gene ambiguous. Trimming shortened V by 2 bases and J by 7 bases, and 8 bases separated the two germline ends. The CDR3 spans 12 residues. Per the germline V gene, CDR1 is ENHRY and CDR2 is SYGVKD. The DNA for the CDR3 is TGTGCCATCAGTGAGAACGGCAATGAAGCTTTCTTT. Protein product: CAISENGNEAFF.

The gene calls are TRBV28 and TRBJ1-1, with D possibly matching TRBD1 (5 bases). V dropped 2 bases and J dropped 4 bases, with 14 bases sitting between them. This CDR3 has 15 residues. The V gene's germline CDR1 is MDHEN and CDR2 SYDVKM. The CDR3 is CASSLGGAWGTEAFF. CDR3 bases: TGTGCCAGCAGTTTAGGAGGGGCCTGGGGCACTGAAGCTTTCTTT.

This chain uses TRBV11-2 with TRBJ1-1, with TRBD1 as a possible D gene (5 bases). This CDR3 spans 15 amino acids. V lost 1 base, J lost 7 bases, and 16 bases lay in between. Germline loops: CDR1 SGHAT, CDR2 FQNNGV. This chain's CDR3 is CASSLVSQGPNEAFF. The DNA of the CDR3 is TGTGCCAGCAGCTTAGTTTCCCAGGGTCCTAATGAAGCTTTCTTT.